Reported below is one TCR beta chain. Clones were sequenced by immunoSEQ multiplex PCR, and TCRdb holds only the in-frame ones, with some missing. The profile shows about 64,000 clones, about 89% of them singletons. These data are taken from a study of cytomegalovirus exposure and HLA in healthy donors. This CDR3 spans 17 amino acids. Germline lookup yields CDR1 MNHEY and CDR2 SMNVEV (reference sequence). Deletions cut 5 bases from V and 5 bases from J, with 25 bases between. Material: PBMCs. The sequence was obtained from a woman aged 18-29 years in good health and CMV-seronegative. The chain recombines TRBV27 with TRBJ2-7; possibly TRBD1 for D (6 bases). The CDR3 coding sequence is TGTGCCAGCAGTCCTACAAGCCGACAGGTCGAATACAACGAGCAGTACTTC. Residues: CASSPTSRQVEYNEQYF.